What follows are 2 T cell receptor beta chains derived from one specimen sequenced in a study of vaccination and CD4 T cells after COVID-19. These TCRs' antigens remain unknown. Sequenced with the Oncomine TCR Beta short-read assay was DNA taken from cultured CD4+ T cells. TCRdb processed the PCR reads anew with MiXCR; each CDR3 protein has one entry. The data contain 15,000 to 16,000 distinct CDR3 sequences, under 65% of them singletons. Treatment indicated: approximately 9-day PBMC culture with coronavirus spike peptide pools or control peptides (ViraFEST assay). The source material was CD4+ T cells from blood, cultured in vitro. These receptors all stem from a human donor who had recovered from COVID-19.

Turning to this clonotype: The junction departs from the called germline gene at one end, perhaps through a read error. The V and J genes are TRBV7-6 and TRBJ2-3; 12 bases are a match to TRBD2. Germline lookup yields CDR1 SGHVS and CDR2 FNYEAQ. The CDR3 consists of 15 residues. The CDR3 nucleotides read TGTGCCAGCAGCCTAGCGGGAGGGCCGGCAGATACGCAGTATTTT. It encodes CASSLAGGPADTQYF.

The CDR3 here is CSAPTQSGTSGFETQYF. In DNA, the CDR3 is TGCAGTGCGCCCACCCAGTCCGGGACTAGCGGCTTTGAGACCCAGTACTTC. This chain connects TRBV20-1 to TRBJ2-5; 11 positions match TRBD2. Germline CDR1 and CDR2: DFQATT and SNEGSKA (reference sequence). After removal of 6 bases from V and 5 bases from J, the junction contained 17 bases not matched to a gene. This CDR3 is built from 17 residues.